This T cell receptor (beta chain) was found in a study of T cells in Graves' hyperthyroidism and ophthalmopathy. Study-level findings and limits: In the analysis, a 13 V-J model separated ophthalmopathy from stable hyperthyroidism.

This clonotype appeared a few times. The antigen remains unidentified. Diagnosis rested on symptoms, serum thyroxine and TRAb, thyroid ultrasound, and orbital computed tomography. CDR1 and CDR2 from the germline V gene are LNHDA and SQIVND (reference sequence). V gave up 2 bases and J gave up 3 bases, with 10 bases separating them. The CDR3 length is 14 residues. The CDR3 regions of TCR beta were amplified from RNA transcripts. The HTBI primer set served for first-round RT-PCR of the TCR CDR3. TCRdb re-analysed the multiplex PCR reads in MiXCR, keeping a single row per CDR3 protein. The sample has 600,000 or so distinct CDR3 sequences, 13% to 15% seen once.

This TCR was recovered from a woman under 30 with Graves' ophthalmopathy. The chain combines TRBV19 with TRBJ1-1; D not resolved. The sequencing sample was made of blood. The CDR3 region has the DNA TGTGCCAGTAGTATATTTCCGGACCACACTGAAGCTTTCTTT. It translates to CASSIFPDHTEAFF.